The clone carrying this TCR beta chain has ten or more counts. The antigen is undetermined. Each cDNA molecule carried a unique molecular identifier. TCRdb reanalysed the 5' RACE reads using MiXCR and keeps one entry per CDR3 protein. The sample lists about 81,000 distinct CDR3 sequences, around 5.6% occurring once. The sample is drawn from a study of early T cells in non-severe SARS-CoV-2 infection. Study information: The authors sequenced bulk RNA from unsorted whole blood, leaving chains unpaired.

Study-level points and caveats: Matching against VDJdb likely underestimated virus-specific expansions, favoring anti-spike CD8.

Sequencing was done on a sample of whole blood. The source of this sequence is an adult who was a healthcare worker with PCR-confirmed SARS-CoV-2 infection or an uninfected control (not recorded which).

This CDR3 reads CASSFAGGNEQFF. As DNA, the CDR3 is TGCGCCAGCAGCTTTGCAGGCGGCAATGAGCAGTTCTTC. The V call is TRBV5-1, the J call TRBJ2-1; D gene ambiguous. This CDR3 contains 13 residues. Germline CDR1 reads SGHRS; CDR2 reads YFSETQ. The ends were cut back, 2 bases at V and 6 bases at J, with 9 bases in the middle.